This T cell receptor (beta chain) came from a study of blood T cell repertoires in COVID-19. Turning to the study itself: Donors in Cohort 3 who had recovered were those with two negative PCRs, healthcare professional clearance, or resolution of their symptoms. Researchers got acute and convalescent COVID-19 samples from the United States, Italy and Spain.

The V segment lost 5 bases and the J segment 0 bases; nucleotides outside the gene matches: 9. Germline CDR1 and CDR2: SGHAT and FQDESV (reference sequence). The CDR3 runs to 16 residues. This clone appeared once. As handled by the study authors: The assay estimated nucleated cells by amplifying reference gene primers. This table comes from immunoSEQ multiplex PCR, and its TCRdb copy is limited to in-frame clones, with some not included. From that table come the V and J calls and clone size; the DNA was used to work out D and trimming. The table lists 200,000 to 250,000 clones, about nine tenths of them singletons.

The specimen sequenced was PBMCs or T cells enriched from blood (not recorded which). The rearrangement joins TRBV11-1 to TRBJ1-2; 7 bases map to TRBD1. The TCR was taken from a woman aged 45-60 years in a cohort exposed to, infected with or recovered from COVID-19 (not recorded which). The CDR3 spells CASSLGTALPNYGYTF. DNA of the CDR3: TGTGCCAGCAGCCTCGGGACAGCCCTGCCTAACTATGGCTACACCTTC.